A single sample is the source of the 14 T cell receptor beta chains below, sequenced in a study of T cells in Graves' hyperthyroidism and ophthalmopathy (dated by TCRdb to about 2019). Library prep was done by multiplex PCR. TCRdb lists the instrument as Illumina HiSeq 2000. The TCR beta CDR3 regions were amplified from RNA transcripts. A first-round RT-PCR of the TCR CDR3 used the HTBI primer set with the Qiagen OneStep RT-PCR kit. TCRdb reanalyzed the raw reads on its own, using fastp at Q25 for trimming and MiXCR for clone calling, and kept in-frame beta chains. Every entry covers one CDR3 protein and lists the most common genes and DNA from its rows. The sample table lists around 350,000 distinct CDR3 sequences, 19% of them with a count of one. The ten largest clones take up 3.7% of the sample. The specimen was blood. Every receptor here comes from a woman aged 18-29 years with Graves' hyperthyroidism.

J is TRBJ1-5 and V is TRBV19; D uncertain. V was cut by 5 bases and J by 4 bases, with 21 bases left in between. Per germline, CDR1 LNHDA and CDR2 SQIVND (reference sequence). The CDR3 length is 17 residues. CDR3 sequence: CASSARRDNVWNQPQHF. CDR3 nucleotide sequence: TGTGCCAGTAGTGCTAGACGAGACAACGTTTGGAATCAGCCCCAGCATTTT.

This clonotype showed up many times. The chain uses TRBV10-1 and TRBJ1-1; TRBD1 might be the D (6 bases). V lost 6 bases and J 0 bases, leaving 14 bases between the germline ends. This CDR3 comprises 15 residues. Germline CDR1 and CDR2: WNHNN and SYGVQD (reference sequence). CDR3 bases: TGCGCCAGCAGGGACAGAAACGTCATGAACACTGAAGCTTTCTTT. Its translation: CASRDRNVMNTEAFF.

Ten or more counts support this clonotype. The chain uses TRBV20-1 and TRBJ1-1; D uncertain. The germline gives CDR1 DFQATT, CDR2 SNEGSKA (reference sequence). The V end was cut by 2 bases, the J end by 1 base, with 5 bases between. The CDR3 contains 12 residues. The CDR3 here is CSARNPNTEAFF. As DNA, the CDR3 is TGCAGTGCTAGAAATCCGAACACTGAAGCTTTCTTT.

The chain links TRBV10-3 to TRBJ1-5; no firm D call. Germline loops: CDR1 ENHRY, CDR2 SYGVKD. Between the trimmed V and J ends, which lost 0 bases and 6 bases, there was a span of 6 bases. The CDR3 length is 13 residues. CDR3 residues: CAISESLSQPQHF. For the CDR3, the DNA is TGTGCCATCAGTGAGTCCCTTAGTCAGCCCCAGCATTTT.

The chain has TRBV18 and TRBJ2-7; TRBD1 agrees at 7 bases. The CDR3 is made up of 15 amino acids. From germline, CDR1 is KGHSH and CDR2 LQKENI. J was trimmed by 2 bases and V by 2 bases; bases with no gene match: 6. In nucleotides, the CDR3 is TGTGCCAGCTCACCAGCAGGGGGTGAAGCCTACGAGCAGTACTTC. It translates to CASSPAGGEAYEQYF.

This clonotype has at least ten counts. CDR3 sequence: CASSSTGAGNTIYF. As DNA, the CDR3 is TGTGCCAGCAGTTCTACAGGGGCTGGAAACACCATATATTTT. The rearrangement links TRBV12-3 or TRBV12-4 to TRBJ1-3, with 7 bases identical to TRBD1. J lost 2 bases, V lost 4 bases, and 2 bases had no gene match. The CDR3 runs 14 residues.

This clonotype was recorded at least ten times. The gene calls are TRBV12-3 or TRBV12-4 and TRBJ1-1, with a tentative D call TRBD1 (6 bases). This CDR3 region has 16 residues. V was clipped by 4 bases and J by 5 bases, with 20 bases between them. Here the CDR3 DNA reads TGTGCCAGCAGTTCACTCTGGGGGGGGCAAGGAACTGAAGCTTTCTTT. Protein: CASSSLWGGQGTEAFF.

This clonotype was counted ten times or more. V usage is TRBV12-3 or TRBV12-4 and J usage is TRBJ2-7; D remains unclear. The CDR3 is 14 residues long. V lost 2 bases to trimming and J lost 1 base, with 9 bases between them. The CDR3 loop is CASSLSHGSYEQYF. CDR3 coding DNA: TGTGCCAGCAGTTTATCCCACGGATCCTACGAGCAGTACTTC.

The sample holds many counts of this clonotype. This chain connects TRBV30 to TRBJ1-2, with no clear D. CDR3 size: 10 residues. The germline V and J ends were trimmed by 4 bases and 4 bases, with 4 bases remaining between them. CDR1 is GTSNPN, CDR2 SVGIG, per germline (reference sequence). The CDR3 loop reads CAWKTYGYTF. CDR3 coding DNA: TGTGCCTGGAAGACCTATGGCTACACCTTC.

This sequence joins TRBV5-1 and TRBJ2-2, with 8 bases that match TRBD1. Germline V lookup: CDR1 SGHRS, CDR2 YFSETQ. CDR3 length equals 15 residues. The V gene end was trimmed by 0 bases and the J gene end by 8 bases; junction bases not matched to a gene: 6. The CDR3 nucleotides are TGCGCCAGCAGCTTGGACAGGGGGATCGCTGGGGAGCTGTTTTTT. As protein: CASSLDRGIAGELFF.

The table lists this clonotype with many counts. The chain carries TRBV20-1 and TRBJ1-3; D is undetermined. The V end was cut by 5 bases, the J end by 0 bases, with 8 bases between. Germline CDR1 and CDR2: DFQATT and SNEGSKA (reference sequence). This CDR3 contains 13 residues. CDR3 DNA: TGCAGTGCTGTCAGAGGCTCTGGAAACACCATATATTTT. It yields the protein CSAVRGSGNTIYF.

CDR3 residues: CSAILRDRVTGELFF. DNA for the CDR3: TGCAGTGCCATTTTGAGGGACAGGGTGACCGGGGAGCTGTTTTTT. The rearrangement joins TRBV20-1 to TRBJ2-2, with TRBD1 identical over 9 bases. The length of the CDR3 is 15 residues. V was clipped by 6 bases and J by 5 bases; unmatched bases: 10. CDR1 and CDR2 (germline): DFQATT, SNEGSKA (reference sequence).

This clonotype was seen repeatedly, ten times or more. The V gene is TRBV28, the J gene TRBJ1-1, with D unresolved. Germline V lookup: CDR1 MDHEN, CDR2 SYDVKM. The CDR3 consists of 15 residues. V shed 6 bases and J shed 1 base, with 15 bases lying between them. The CDR3 coding sequence is TGTGCCAGCAGCCGGGCCATGCGGAGGAACACTGAAGCTTTCTTT. Translated: CASSRAMRRNTEAFF.

This clonotype was recorded many times. The chain joins TRBV7-2 to TRBJ2-7, with D maybe TRBD1 (6 bases). Deletions cut 1 base from V and 5 bases from J, with 12 bases between. Germline-derived CDR1 and CDR2 are SGHTA and FQGNSA. The CDR3 sequence is 14 residues long. This chain's CDR3 is CASSLVAGDHEQYF. DNA of the CDR3: TGTGCCAGCAGCTTAGTGGCAGGGGACCACGAGCAGTACTTC.